The T cell receptor (beta chain) described here comes from a study of human T cells and chemical hapten exposure. Germline V gene data show CDR1 as WSHSY and CDR2 as SAAADI. This CDR3 contains 11 residues. Trimming removed 4 bases from V and 3 bases from J, with 4 bases in between. For the library, individual cDNA molecules each received unique molecular identifiers. TCRdb called the RACE reads again in MiXCR, with one record for every CDR3 protein. The table lists about 76,000 distinct CDR3 sequences, over 10% of them singletons. Stated time point: patch test 3, about 24 weeks after DPC sensitization. The treatment: therapeutic diphenylcyclopropenone sensitization with weekly scalp DPC. This clonotype was found a few times.

This TCR was sampled from a woman aged 45-60 years with alopecia areata. Some clones in this sample may be carry-over from other donors' samples. The V call is TRBV10-2, the J call TRBJ2-7; D is undetermined. Sample: whole blood, taken in connection with sensitization to the hapten diphenylcyclopropenone (DPC). The CDR3 sequence: CASSGLYEQYF. The DNA of the CDR3 is TGCGCCAGCAGTGGCCTCTACGAGCAGTACTTC.